Reported below is one T cell receptor (beta chain). Method: immunoSEQ multiplex PCR; TCRdb's copy keeps in-frame clones and lacks some. This sample has 300,000 to 400,000 clones, with about 85% found just once. Trimming took off 4 bases at V and 8 bases at J, with 16 bases between the two ends. This CDR3 contains 14 residues. Germline-derived CDR1 and CDR2 are SGHRS and YFSETQ. The data are from a study of Ad26.COV2.S vaccination and SARS-CoV-2 variants. Treatment described: over 15 received Ad26.COV2.S at low or high dose, single or two shots; about five received placebo; per-sample allocation not given. Vaccine and placebo recipients were sampled on day 63 after the first injection. A Boston donor was an adult aged 18-55 years. The vaccine delivered Wuhan-strain SARS-CoV-2 spike through an Ad26 vector.

The V and J genes are TRBV5-1 and TRBJ2-1; no clear D gene. Sequenced here: peripheral blood, sampled in a trial of Ad26.COV2.S vaccine versus placebo. The source is a person aged 18 to 59 who received the Ad26.COV2.S COVID-19 vaccine or a placebo. The CDR3 region has the DNA TGCGCCAGCAGCCGTACGGTCCCCTCGCATGAGCAGTTCTTC. It encodes CASSRTVPSHEQFF.